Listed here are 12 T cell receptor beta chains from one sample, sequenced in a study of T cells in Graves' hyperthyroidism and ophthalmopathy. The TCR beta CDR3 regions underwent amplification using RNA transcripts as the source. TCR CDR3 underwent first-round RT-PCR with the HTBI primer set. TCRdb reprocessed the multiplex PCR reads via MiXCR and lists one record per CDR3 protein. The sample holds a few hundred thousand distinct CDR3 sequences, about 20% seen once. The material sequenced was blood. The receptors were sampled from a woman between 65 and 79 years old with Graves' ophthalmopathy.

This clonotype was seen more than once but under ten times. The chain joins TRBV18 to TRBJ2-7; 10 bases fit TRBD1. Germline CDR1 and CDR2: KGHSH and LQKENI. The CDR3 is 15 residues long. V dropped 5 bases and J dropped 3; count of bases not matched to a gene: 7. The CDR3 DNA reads TGTGCCAGCTCAGAGGGACAGGGGCCCGGCTACGAGCAGTACTTC. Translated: CASSEGQGPGYEQYF.

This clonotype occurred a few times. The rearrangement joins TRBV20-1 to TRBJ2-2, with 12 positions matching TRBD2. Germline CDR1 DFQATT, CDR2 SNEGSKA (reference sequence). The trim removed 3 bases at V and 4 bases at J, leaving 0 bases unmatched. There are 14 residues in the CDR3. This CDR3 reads CSARGLAGTGELFF. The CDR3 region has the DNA TGCAGTGCTAGGGGACTAGCGGGCACCGGGGAGCTGTTTTTT.

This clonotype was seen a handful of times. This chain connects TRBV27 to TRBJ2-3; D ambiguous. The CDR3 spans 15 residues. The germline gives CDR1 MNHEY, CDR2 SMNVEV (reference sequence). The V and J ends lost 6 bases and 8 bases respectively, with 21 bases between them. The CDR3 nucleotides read TGTGCCAGCAGCTCACTTCGGAGCCCCTGGGGTACGCAGTATTTT. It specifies CASSSLRSPWGTQYF.

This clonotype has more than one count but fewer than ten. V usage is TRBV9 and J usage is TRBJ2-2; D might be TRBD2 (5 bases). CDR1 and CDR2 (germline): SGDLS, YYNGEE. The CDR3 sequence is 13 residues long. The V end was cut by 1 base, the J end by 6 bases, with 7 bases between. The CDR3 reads CASSVTGSGELFF. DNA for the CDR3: TGTGCCAGCAGCGTAACGGGATCCGGGGAGCTGTTTTTT.

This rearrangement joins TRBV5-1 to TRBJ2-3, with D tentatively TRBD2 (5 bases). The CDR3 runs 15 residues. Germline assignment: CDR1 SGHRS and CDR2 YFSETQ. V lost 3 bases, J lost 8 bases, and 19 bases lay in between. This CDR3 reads CASSSGRGSFGTQYF. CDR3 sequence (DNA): TGCGCCAGCAGCTCCGGCCGGGGATCATTTGGTACGCAGTATTTT.

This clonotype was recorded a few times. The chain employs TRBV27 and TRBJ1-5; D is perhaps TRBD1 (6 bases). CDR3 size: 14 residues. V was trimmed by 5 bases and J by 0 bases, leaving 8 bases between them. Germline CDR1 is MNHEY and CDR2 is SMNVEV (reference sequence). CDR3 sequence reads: CASSPGVSNQPQHF. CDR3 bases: TGTGCCAGCAGTCCAGGGGTTAGCAATCAGCCCCAGCATTTT.

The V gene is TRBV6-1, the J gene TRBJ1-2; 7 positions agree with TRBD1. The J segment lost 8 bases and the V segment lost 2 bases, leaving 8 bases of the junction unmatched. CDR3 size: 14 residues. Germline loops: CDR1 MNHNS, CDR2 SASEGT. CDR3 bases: TGTGCCAGCAGTGAATATTCAGGGGGGAAAGGCTACACCTTC. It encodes CASSEYSGGKGYTF.

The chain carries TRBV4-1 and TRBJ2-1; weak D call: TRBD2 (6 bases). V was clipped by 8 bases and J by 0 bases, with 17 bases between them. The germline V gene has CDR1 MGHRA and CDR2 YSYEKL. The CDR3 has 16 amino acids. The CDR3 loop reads CASSPSNGGSYNEQFF. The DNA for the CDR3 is TGCGCCAGCTCTCCAAGTAACGGGGGCTCCTACAATGAGCAGTTCTTC.

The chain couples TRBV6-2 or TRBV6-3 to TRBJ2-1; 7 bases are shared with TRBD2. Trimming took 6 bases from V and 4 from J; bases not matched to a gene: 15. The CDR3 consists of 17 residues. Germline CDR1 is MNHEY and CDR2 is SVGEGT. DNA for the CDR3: TGTGCCAGCAGAACCAGACTAGCACGATCGATATACAATGAGCAGTTCTTC. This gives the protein CASRTRLARSIYNEQFF.

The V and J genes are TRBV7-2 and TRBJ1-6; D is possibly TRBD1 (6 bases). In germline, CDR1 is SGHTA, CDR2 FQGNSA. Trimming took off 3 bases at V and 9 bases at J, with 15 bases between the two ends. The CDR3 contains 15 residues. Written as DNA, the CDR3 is TGTGCCAGCAGCTTCGTGGCAGGGGAGAGTTCACCCCTCCACTTT. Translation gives CASSFVAGESSPLHF.

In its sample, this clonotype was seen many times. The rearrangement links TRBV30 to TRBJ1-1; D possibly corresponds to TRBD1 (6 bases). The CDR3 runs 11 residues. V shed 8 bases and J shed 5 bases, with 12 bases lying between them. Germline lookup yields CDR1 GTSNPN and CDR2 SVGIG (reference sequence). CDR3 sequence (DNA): TGTGCCCACAGGGATTGGACTGAAGCTTTCTTT. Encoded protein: CAHRDWTEAFF.

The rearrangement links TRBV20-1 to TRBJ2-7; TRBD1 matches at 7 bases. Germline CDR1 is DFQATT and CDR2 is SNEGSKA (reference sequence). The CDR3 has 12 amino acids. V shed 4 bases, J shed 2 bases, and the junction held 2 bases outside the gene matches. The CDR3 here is CSATDRAYEQYF. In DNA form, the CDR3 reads TGCAGTGCTACCGACAGGGCCTACGAGCAGTACTTC.